A selection of T cell receptor beta chains follows, all from one sample in a study of early T cells in non-severe SARS-CoV-2 infection. TCRdb re-analysed the 5' RACE reads in MiXCR, keeping a single row per CDR3 protein. The sample lists 70,000 or so distinct CDR3 sequences; approximately 12% were seen once. Specimen: whole blood. Source of these receptors: an adult who was a healthcare worker with PCR-confirmed SARS-CoV-2 infection or an uninfected control (not recorded which). CDR3s include the opening cysteine and the closing phenylalanine or tryptophan. Each record gives: CDR3 protein, V gene, J gene.

cdr3_aa: CASSVYGGPNNEQFF; v_call: TRBV9; j_call: TRBJ2-1
cdr3_aa: CASSLIAGGDNEQFF; v_call: TRBV12-3/TRBV12-4; j_call: TRBJ2-1
cdr3_aa: CSARSGWFPTQYF; v_call: TRBV29-1; j_call: TRBJ2-3
cdr3_aa: CASSLAPTGMDEQYF; v_call: TRBV9; j_call: TRBJ2-7
cdr3_aa: CASSYDLQTETQYF; v_call: TRBV6-6; j_call: TRBJ2-5
cdr3_aa: CASTTGTSGRGFFGGQFF; v_call: TRBV28; j_call: TRBJ2-1
cdr3_aa: CASSVDRSAVAKNIQYF; v_call: TRBV9; j_call: TRBJ2-4
cdr3_aa: CASSLRGLAGNPNTGELFF; v_call: TRBV11-2; j_call: TRBJ2-2
cdr3_aa: CASSEPGVLYEQYF; v_call: TRBV10-2; j_call: TRBJ2-7
cdr3_aa: CASSEGTLEGDEQYF; v_call: TRBV9; j_call: TRBJ2-7
cdr3_aa: CASSLDRQSSTDTQYF; v_call: TRBV11-2; j_call: TRBJ2-3
cdr3_aa: CSFQGGPGEETQYF; v_call: TRBV29-1; j_call: TRBJ2-5
cdr3_aa: CASSPAGGGADTQYF; v_call: TRBV11-2; j_call: TRBJ2-3
cdr3_aa: CASSENQGSSYEQYF; v_call: TRBV6-1; j_call: TRBJ2-7
cdr3_aa: CASSLLNTGGYGYTF; v_call: TRBV5-1; j_call: TRBJ1-2
cdr3_aa: CASSLDPASGKDNEQFF; v_call: TRBV7-8; j_call: TRBJ2-1
cdr3_aa: CASNRLGSNYGYTF; v_call: TRBV9; j_call: TRBJ1-2
cdr3_aa: CASSFRSGTESTDTQYF; v_call: TRBV12-3/TRBV12-4; j_call: TRBJ2-3
cdr3_aa: CASRPGGAGANVLTF; v_call: TRBV7-9; j_call: TRBJ2-6
cdr3_aa: CASRDWTGGEQYF; v_call: TRBV6-1; j_call: TRBJ2-7
cdr3_aa: CSAAWTSDYEQYF; v_call: TRBV20-1; j_call: TRBJ2-7
cdr3_aa: CASSSRGRTNIQYF; v_call: TRBV7-9; j_call: TRBJ2-4
cdr3_aa: CASSPDNAYEQYF; v_call: TRBV28; j_call: TRBJ2-7
cdr3_aa: CASSLRTATDTQYF; v_call: TRBV12-3/TRBV12-4; j_call: TRBJ2-3
cdr3_aa: CASKTLRAGASGANVLTF; v_call: TRBV11-2; j_call: TRBJ2-6
cdr3_aa: CASSEGSGTGDNEQFF; v_call: TRBV6-4; j_call: TRBJ2-1
cdr3_aa: CASSSLTVSIYNEQFF; v_call: TRBV7-8; j_call: TRBJ2-1
cdr3_aa: CASSQRGVINEQFF; v_call: TRBV14; j_call: TRBJ2-1
cdr3_aa: CASSSTDVSVAQHF; v_call: TRBV12-3/TRBV12-4; j_call: TRBJ1-5
cdr3_aa: CASSPEGGRPYNEQFF; v_call: TRBV6-5; j_call: TRBJ2-1
cdr3_aa: CSVSDREAFF; v_call: TRBV29-1; j_call: TRBJ1-1
cdr3_aa: CASSLSGDSGEQFF; v_call: TRBV5-4; j_call: TRBJ2-1
cdr3_aa: CASSQSTSGSYEQYF; v_call: TRBV4-3; j_call: TRBJ2-7
cdr3_aa: CASSQAEQGGAAGELFF; v_call: TRBV4-2; j_call: TRBJ2-2
cdr3_aa: CASSSLQVSYEQYF; v_call: TRBV27; j_call: TRBJ2-7
cdr3_aa: CASSSDTVYLQLSPLHF; v_call: TRBV28; j_call: TRBJ1-6
cdr3_aa: CSASGSGGQPQHF; v_call: TRBV20-1; j_call: TRBJ1-5
cdr3_aa: CASSYLDSPLHF; v_call: TRBV6-2/TRBV6-3; j_call: TRBJ1-6
cdr3_aa: CASSLELASELIF; v_call: TRBV5-1; j_call: TRBJ2-1
cdr3_aa: CASSLDRGYLAGSETQYF; v_call: TRBV5-1; j_call: TRBJ2-5
cdr3_aa: CASSHRDNSYEQYF; v_call: TRBV7-9; j_call: TRBJ2-7
cdr3_aa: CASSQFSETQYF; v_call: TRBV3-1; j_call: TRBJ2-5
cdr3_aa: CASSEVGDASLEFF; v_call: TRBV25-1; j_call: TRBJ2-1
cdr3_aa: CASRTLPGREFF; v_call: TRBV6-2/TRBV6-3; j_call: TRBJ2-1
cdr3_aa: CASSLRGPHGVCQPQHF; v_call: TRBV11-3; j_call: TRBJ1-5
cdr3_aa: CASSLGRGRGQPQHF; v_call: TRBV7-2; j_call: TRBJ1-5
cdr3_aa: CASSLRQGPDTQYF; v_call: TRBV27; j_call: TRBJ2-3
cdr3_aa: CASTPRGLYEQYF; v_call: TRBV5-8; j_call: TRBJ2-7
cdr3_aa: CASSLARQGLAEAFF; v_call: TRBV7-9; j_call: TRBJ1-1
cdr3_aa: CASSRTGMTEAFF; v_call: TRBV5-1; j_call: TRBJ1-1
cdr3_aa: CASSLDGPIQYF; v_call: TRBV11-2; j_call: TRBJ2-4
cdr3_aa: CASSKNLSGNTIYF; v_call: TRBV12-3/TRBV12-4; j_call: TRBJ1-3
cdr3_aa: CASRQDGQETQYF; v_call: TRBV28; j_call: TRBJ2-5